The clone carrying this T cell receptor beta chain was picked up one time. Its target is not known. The data were produced by immunoSEQ multiplex PCR, yet TCRdb's version contains in-frame clones alone and is incomplete. The sample includes 43,000 or so clones, roughly 84% of them seen just once. These data belong to a study of OX40 agonist ivuxolimab in advanced cancers. For the study at large: Patients' therapy was ivuxolimab, an antibody that acts as an agonist of OX40 (CD134). Dose-escalation subjects each had hepatocellular carcinoma, melanoma, renal cell or head and neck cancer. Six ivuxolimab dose levels, 0.01 to 10 mg/kg, were given intravenously every 2 weeks. Study-wide points: Clonal expansion was seen in CD4+ and CD8+ blood T cells by week 6 at 0.1 to 3.0 mg/kg.

CDR1 is MNHNS, CDR2 SASEGT, per germline. The ends lost 6 bases at V and 3 bases at J; junction bases unmatched: 3. The length of the CDR3 is 14 residues. Here the sequenced sample was CD4+ or CD8+ T cells sorted from blood, taken in a trial of the OX40 agonist ivuxolimab. The chain combines TRBV6-1 with TRBJ2-7; 12 bases match TRBD2. The source is an adult with an advanced solid tumor such as melanoma, head and neck, liver or kidney cancer. The CDR3 DNA follows: TGTGCCAGCAGCTGGACTAGCGGGATCTACGAGCAGTACTTC. Amino acid sequence: CASSWTSGIYEQYF.